Shown below are 28 T cell receptor beta chains from a single sample sequenced in a study of blood T cell repertoires in COVID-19. Profiled with immunoSEQ multiplex PCR; TCRdb holds only in-frame clones, not every one. The data hold 110,000 to 150,000 clones, with 75% to 85% observed a single time. The sequenced sample was peripheral blood. These receptors all come from a man between 65 and 85 years old who had recovered from COVID-19.

The chain employs TRBV27 and TRBJ2-1, with a weak D call TRBD2 (5 bases). V was cut by 5 bases and J by 9 bases, with 17 bases left in between. The CDR3 runs to 14 residues. Per the germline V gene, CDR1 is MNHEY and CDR2 is SMNVEV (reference sequence). In DNA form, the CDR3 reads TGTGCCAGCAGTCGCTTTGTGGAGGTGGGTGAGCAGTTCTTC. Translation: CASSRFVEVGEQFF.

The chain joins TRBV5-1 to TRBJ2-7, with 9 bases matching TRBD2. From germline, CDR1 is SGHRS and CDR2 YFSETQ. This CDR3 has 17 amino acids. The junction had 11 bases not matched to a gene; V was cut back by 1 base and J by 3 bases. The CDR3 loop reads CASSLKREVPKGYEQYF. The CDR3 bases are TGCGCCAGCAGCTTGAAGCGGGAGGTGCCTAAGGGCTACGAGCAGTACTTC.

V gene TRBV16 combines with J gene TRBJ1-3; D possibly corresponds to TRBD1 (6 bases). Germline V gene sequence: CDR1 KGHSY, CDR2 FQNENV. This CDR3 has 17 amino acids. Trimming pared 2 bases from V and 2 bases from J, leaving 16 bases between. CDR3 in DNA: TGTGCCAGCAGCCAAAGCCCGCCGGGGGGCCCTGGAAACACCATATATTTT. This codes for CASSQSPPGGPGNTIYF.

The rearrangement links TRBV5-1 to TRBJ1-4; 7 positions match TRBD1. The CDR3 length is 15 residues. J gave up 8 bases and V 0 bases, and 7 bases lay outside the gene matches. Germline V gene lookup returns CDR1 SGHRS and CDR2 YFSETQ. The CDR3 region has the DNA TGCGCCAGCAGCTTGGCCCCAGGGGGTGGGGAAAAACTGTTTTTT. This codes for CASSLAPGGGEKLFF.

V and J are TRBV7-3 and TRBJ2-1; D is unresolved. The CDR3 sequence is 13 residues long. Germline-derived CDR1 and CDR2 are SGHTA and FQGTGA. The V and J ends lost 2 bases and 8 bases respectively, with 10 bases between them. The CDR3 nucleotides are TGTGCCAGCAGCTTAGTACCGCAGGATGAGCAGTTCTTC. Translated: CASSLVPQDEQFF.

This rearrangement joins TRBV4-1 to TRBJ1-1; tentative D call: TRBD1 (6 bases). Germline CDR1 and CDR2: MGHRA and YSYEKL. The CDR3 length is 12 residues. Trimming left V 5 bases short and J 11 bases short, with 15 bases between. Here the CDR3 DNA reads TGCGCCAGCAGCGACAAGGGGGATGCGGCTTTCTTT. It codes for CASSDKGDAAFF.

The chain employs TRBV10-3 and TRBJ2-2; 7 bases map to TRBD1. CDR3 size: 16 residues. CDR1 is ENHRY, CDR2 SYGVKD, per germline. Trimming cost V 0 bases and J 5 bases; bases outside gene matches: 6. As DNA, the CDR3 is TGTGCCATCAGTGAGTCAAGGGGGCGCGGGACCGGGGAGCTGTTTTTT. Its translation: CAISESRGRGTGELFF.

This rearrangement joins TRBV5-1 to TRBJ2-6; no clear D gene. The V gene's germline CDR1 is SGHRS and CDR2 YFSETQ. The CDR3 is made up of 17 amino acids. V lost 4 bases to trimming and J lost 0 bases, with 14 bases between them. The CDR3 DNA reads TGCGCCAGCAGCAGTTCAGGTTTCGCCTCTGGGGCCAACGTCCTGACTTTC. It encodes CASSSSGFASGANVLTF.

The rearrangement uses TRBV19 and TRBJ2-1; D remains ambiguous. The V end lost 6 bases, the J end lost 1 base, and 10 bases lay between the germline ends. CDR1 and CDR2 (germline): LNHDA, SQIVND (reference sequence). The CDR3 contains 14 residues. Written as DNA, the CDR3 is TGTGCCAGTAGGGTTGACTTGTCCTACAATGAGCAGTTCTTC. Translation gives CASRVDLSYNEQFF.

This clone showed up just a few times. This rearrangement joins TRBV7-2 to TRBJ1-3; 8 nucleotides align to TRBD1. The CDR3 spans 15 residues. The ends lost 5 bases at V and 2 bases at J; junction bases unmatched: 5. CDR1 is SGHTA and CDR2 is FQGNSA in the germline V gene. Here the CDR3 DNA reads TGTGCCAGCAGCCTTGACAGGGGAACTGGAAACACCATATATTTT. Translating it yields CASSLDRGTGNTIYF.

The rearrangement joins TRBV19 to TRBJ1-2, with a tentative D call TRBD1 (6 bases). The length of the CDR3 is 14 residues. The V end was cut by 6 bases, the J end by 4 bases, with 15 bases between. Germline CDR1 LNHDA, CDR2 SQIVND (reference sequence). CDR3 nucleotides: TGTGCCAGTAGCTCACCAGGGGTCGGCTATGGCTACACCTTC. The encoded protein is CASSSPGVGYGYTF.

The chain joins TRBV6-6 to TRBJ1-2, with D possibly TRBD1 on 5 matching bases. The germline V gene has CDR1 MNHNY and CDR2 SVGAGI (reference sequence). V dropped 4 bases and J dropped 6 bases, with 15 bases sitting between them. This CDR3 has 14 residues. This chain's CDR3 is CASSWGLNGNGYTF. The CDR3 bases are TGTGCCAGCAGTTGGGGACTCAACGGAAATGGCTACACCTTC.

This chain links TRBV6-6 with TRBJ2-1; 8 bases match TRBD1. In germline, CDR1 is MNHNY, CDR2 SVGAGI (reference sequence). The CDR3 totals 16 residues. Trimming cost V 0 bases and J 7 bases; bases outside gene matches: 8. The CDR3, as DNA: TGTGCCAGCAGTTACTCACCCGGACAGGGAGGAAATGAGCAGTTCTTC. Protein sequence: CASSYSPGQGGNEQFF.

The V and J genes are TRBV19 and TRBJ2-5; 7 bases agree with TRBD2. The CDR3 is 16 residues long. Unmatched junction bases numbered 14, after V lost 5 bases and J lost 5 bases. The V gene's germline CDR1 is LNHDA and CDR2 SQIVND (reference sequence). In nucleotides, the CDR3 is TGTGCCAGTAGTCCGGGGACTACTCGCTGGGGGGAGACCCAGTACTTC. Amino acid sequence: CASSPGTTRWGETQYF.

V gene TRBV21-1 combines with J gene TRBJ2-5; the D call TRBD1 from the table was never checked on the DNA. TRBV21-1 corresponds to a pseudogene. The CDR3 covers 17 residues. CDR3 residues: CASSLTGNRVKMETQYF. CDR3 bases: TGTGCCAGCAGCCTAACAGGGAACAGAGTGAAAATGGAGACCCAGTACTTC.

This clone was found once. J is TRBJ2-7 and V is TRBV10-3, with 7 bases that match TRBD1. Looked up from germline, CDR1 is ENHRY and CDR2 is SYGVKD. V gave up 6 bases and J gave up 3 bases; unmatched junction bases: 17. CDR3 size: 17 residues. CDR3 residues: CAISGIETGAEDYEQYF. CDR3 DNA sequence: TGTGCCATCAGCGGGATCGAAACAGGGGCGGAGGACTACGAGCAGTACTTC.

J is TRBJ2-1 and V is TRBV9; 7 nucleotides align to TRBD2. This CDR3 has 15 residues. Germline values: CDR1 SGDLS, CDR2 YYNGEE. Trimming at V came to 2 bases and at J to 0 bases, leaving 2 bases not matched to a gene. The CDR3 bases are TGTGCCAGCAGCGTCGCGGGAGACTCCTACAATGAGCAGTTCTTC. Residues: CASSVAGDSYNEQFF.

The V and J genes are TRBV18 and TRBJ2-1, with 14 nucleotides matching TRBD2. After removal of 6 bases from V and 7 bases from J, the junction contained 5 bases not matched to a gene. The CDR3 extends over 15 amino acids. Germline-derived CDR1 and CDR2 are KGHSH and LQKENI. For the CDR3, the DNA is TGTGCCAGCTCGGCAGGGACTAGCGGGAGTAATGAGCAGTTCTTC. This translates into CASSAGTSGSNEQFF.

This clone has only one observation. This chain links TRBV7-9 with TRBJ2-3; D is uncertain. Germline V CDR1 and CDR2: SEHNR, FQNEAQ (reference sequence). V lost 5 bases and J lost 4, with 13 bases in between. The CDR3 totals 14 residues. CDR3 in DNA: TGTGCCAGCAGCGCCTCGCTTGGGCCAGATACGCAGTATTTT. Protein: CASSASLGPDTQYF.

The CDR3, as DNA: TGCAGCGTCGGGGACTTTTCCGGGGAGCTGTTTTTT. It is translated as CSVGDFSGELFF. The chain uses TRBV29-1 and TRBJ2-2, with D possibly being TRBD2 (6 bases). The CDR3 has 12 residues. Per the germline V gene, CDR1 is SQVTM and CDR2 is ANQGSEA. V lost 6 bases and J 6 bases, leaving 11 bases between the germline ends.

The rearrangement links TRBV12-3 or TRBV12-4 to TRBJ2-4; 11 bases match TRBD2. The CDR3 consists of 13 residues. V dropped 8 bases and J dropped 6; count of bases not matched to a gene: 3. The CDR3 loop is CASQLAGVNIQYF. The CDR3 nucleotides read TGTGCCAGCCAACTAGCGGGAGTAAACATTCAGTACTTC.

The chain recombines TRBV6-2 or TRBV6-3 with TRBJ2-5; 8 bases match TRBD2. The ends lost 4 bases at V and 2 bases at J; junction bases unmatched: 18. CDR1 is MNHEY, CDR2 SVGEGT, per germline. The CDR3 runs to 19 residues. The CDR3 DNA sequence: TGTGCCAGCAGTTCCCCACCATATAATCAGCGGGAGAGGCAAGAGACCCAGTACTTC. Amino acids: CASSSPPYNQRERQETQYF.

This clone was picked up one time. V and J are TRBV5-1 and TRBJ1-3; 9 bases match TRBD1. The CDR3 runs to 13 residues. Germline V gene lookup returns CDR1 SGHRS and CDR2 YFSETQ. V was pared by 4 bases and J by 7 bases, with 3 bases of the junction left unmatched. The chain's CDR3 is CASSLGQGNTIYF. DNA for the CDR3: TGCGCCAGCAGCCTAGGACAGGGGAACACCATATATTTT.

The chain joins TRBV7-9 to TRBJ2-7; 7 bases fit TRBD2. Germline V gives CDR1 SEHNR, CDR2 FQNEAQ (reference sequence). There are 16 residues in the CDR3. After removal of 8 bases from V and 7 bases from J, the junction contained 20 bases not matched to a gene. CDR3 region: CASRASVGEGLQEQYF. The CDR3 bases are TGTGCCAGCCGCGCCTCGGTGGGGGAGGGCCTTCAGGAGCAGTACTTC.

This clone was found a few times. This chain links TRBV6-5 with TRBJ2-7; 9 positions agree with TRBD2. This CDR3 has 15 residues. Trimming at V came to 7 bases and at J to 6 bases, leaving 13 bases not matched to a gene. Germline CDR1 and CDR2: MNHEY and SVGAGI. In nucleotides, the CDR3 is TGTGCCAGCAACTCCCTGGGTAGCGGGAGTCCCGAGCAGTACTTC. Its translation is CASNSLGSGSPEQYF.

This chain links TRBV7-9 with TRBJ2-2, with 9 bases that match TRBD2. V lost 4 bases and J lost 1; bases outside the gene matches: 4. CDR3 size: 16 residues. CDR1 is SEHNR and CDR2 is FQNEAQ in the germline V gene (reference sequence). CDR3 amino acids: CASSSRAGGNTGELFF. DNA for the CDR3: TGTGCCAGCAGCTCCCGAGCGGGAGGGAACACCGGGGAGCTGTTTTTT.

V and J are TRBV11-2 and TRBJ2-7; D possibly corresponds to TRBD2 (7 bases). Germline CDR1 reads SGHAT; CDR2 reads FQNNGV. Trimming removed 5 bases at V and 7 bases at J, with 21 bases between. This CDR3 comprises 15 residues. In nucleotides, the CDR3 is TGTGCCAGCAGCCCCCTGACGGGGGGCCGGGGGGAGCAGTACTTC. It is translated as CASSPLTGGRGEQYF.

The DNA of the CDR3 is TGCGCCAGCAGCCGACAGGGGCCGGGGGAGACCCAGTACTTC. Translation: CASSRQGPGETQYF. The rearrangement joins TRBV10-1 to TRBJ2-5, with TRBD1 identical over 8 bases. Germline CDR1 and CDR2: WNHNN and SYGVQD (reference sequence). With 6 bases clipped from V and 5 bases from J, the junction kept 8 bases outside the gene matches. The CDR3 has 14 amino acids.